The rows below give T cell receptor beta chains drawn from one sample of a study of blood T cell repertoires in COVID-19. TCRdb's copy holds only in-frame clones and misses some; the assay was immunoSEQ multiplex PCR. The sample lists a few hundred thousand clones; roughly 80% were seen once. The sequencing sample was made of peripheral blood. Receptors originate from a woman in her forties or fifties with active or convalescent COVID-19. The CDR3 runs from the conserved cysteine through the conserved F or W. A D gene is named only where the DNA matches it firmly. Only part of the rows carry a size: once, few, many, or a class if the clone is expanded.

D gene,J gene,V gene,clone size,CDR3 DNA,CDR3 protein
.,TRBJ1-5,TRBV28,once,TGTGCCAGCGCTGAGGTTGGCAATCAGCCCCAGCATTTT,CASAEVGNQPQHF
TRBD1,TRBJ1-2,TRBV25-1,.,TGTGCCAGCAGTGAATATGGGACAGGGGATCTTGGCTACACCTTC,CASSEYGTGDLGYTF
.,TRBJ2-5,TRBV29-1,.,TGCAGCGTTAACCCCCCCGCGGGGACCCAGTACTTC,CSVNPPAGTQYF
TRBD2,TRBJ2-7,TRBV27,.,TGTGCCAGCAGTTTATTCGGTGGCCTAGCGGGAGGACCGGGAAGCTACGAGCAGTACTTC,CASSLFGGLAGGPGSYEQYF
.,TRBJ2-3,TRBV5-4,.,TGTGCCAGCAGCCCGGGACACTTAACAGATACGCAGTATTTT,CASSPGHLTDTQYF
TRBD2,TRBJ2-3,TRBV2,.,TGTGCCAGCAGTTGGACTAGCGGAATCACAGATACGCAGTATTTT,CASSWTSGITDTQYF
.,TRBJ1-2,TRBV6-5,few,TGTGCCAGCCGACGGAGCAGGGTGGGTGGCTACACCTTC,CASRRSRVGGYTF
TRBD1,TRBJ1-6,TRBV7-9,.,TGTGCCAGCAGCACGGGACAGGGGGCCTCGCTACCCAATTCACCCCTCCACTTT,CASSTGQGASLPNSPLHF
.,TRBJ2-3,TRBV28,.,TGTGCCAGCACCCCCGGGGGAAAGCGAGATACGCAGTATTTT,CASTPGGKRDTQYF
TRBD2,TRBJ2-3,TRBV5-1,few,TGCGCCAGCAGCTTGGGGGGGACTAGCGGAACAGATACGCAGTATTTT,CASSLGGTSGTDTQYF